This T cell receptor (beta chain) derives from a study of beta chain features in type 1 diabetes. Whole-study context: What patients shared with healthy donors was a similar profile of age, gender and cell yields. The examined sorted cells totaled fewer than 110,000,000 across samples. Study-level results: The study notes PCR might favor shorter templates equally in patients and controls. All four CD4+ subsets from Type 1 diabetes patients carried moderately but significantly shorter TCRB CDR3s.

Trimming took off 3 bases at V and 3 bases at J, with 10 bases between the two ends. The CDR3 runs 13 residues. Germline CDR1 and CDR2: SGDLS and YYNGEE. Points on this clone: Its cognate antigen is unknown.

CD4+ naive, central memory, regulatory and stem cell-like memory subsets were isolated by sorting on CD45RO/CCR7/CD25/CD127/CD95/CD27. Isolated RNA was reverse transcribed in full, so expressed TCRB transcripts were sequenced. The repertoire was sequenced with immunoSEQ multiplex PCR; TCRdb's copy has only in-frame clones and lacks some. The top ten hold around 1% of the sample, which has roughly 300,000 clones, approximately 9.9% seen once. This sequence joins TRBV9 and TRBJ2-7; weak D call: TRBD1 (6 bases). The receptor comes from a man in his thirties or forties with type 1 diabetes. Sequenced sample: central memory CD4+ T cells from blood. DNA of the CDR3: TGTGCCAGCAGCGAGGGGGACGACTACGAGCAGTACTTC. Translation: CASSEGDDYEQYF.